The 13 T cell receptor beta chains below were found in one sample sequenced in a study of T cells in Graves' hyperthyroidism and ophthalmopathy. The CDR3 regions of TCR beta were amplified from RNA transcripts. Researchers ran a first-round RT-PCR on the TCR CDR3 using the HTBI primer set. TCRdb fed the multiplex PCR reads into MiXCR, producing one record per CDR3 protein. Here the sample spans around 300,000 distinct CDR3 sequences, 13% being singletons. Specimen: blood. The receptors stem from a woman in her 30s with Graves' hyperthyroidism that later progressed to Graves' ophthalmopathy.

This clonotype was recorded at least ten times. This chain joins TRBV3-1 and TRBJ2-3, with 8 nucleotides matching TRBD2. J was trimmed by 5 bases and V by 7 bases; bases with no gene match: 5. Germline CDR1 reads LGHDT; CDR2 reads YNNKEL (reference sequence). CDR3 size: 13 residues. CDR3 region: CASTLAGGDTQYF. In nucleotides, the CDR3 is TGTGCCAGCACCCTCGCGGGGGGAGATACGCAGTATTTT.

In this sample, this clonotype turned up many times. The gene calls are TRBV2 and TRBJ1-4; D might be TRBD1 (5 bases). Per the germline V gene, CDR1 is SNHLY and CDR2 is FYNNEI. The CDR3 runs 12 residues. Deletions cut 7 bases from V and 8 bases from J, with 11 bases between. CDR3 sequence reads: CASNTPGEKLFF. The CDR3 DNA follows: TGTGCCAGCAATACCCCAGGGGAAAAACTGTTTTTT. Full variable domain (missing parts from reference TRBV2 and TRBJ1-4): EPEVTQTPSHQVTQMGQEVILRCVPISNHLYFYWYRQILGQKVEFLVSFYNNEISEKSEIFDDQFSVERPDGSNFTLKIRSTKLEDSAMYFCASNTPGEKLFFGSGTQLSVL.

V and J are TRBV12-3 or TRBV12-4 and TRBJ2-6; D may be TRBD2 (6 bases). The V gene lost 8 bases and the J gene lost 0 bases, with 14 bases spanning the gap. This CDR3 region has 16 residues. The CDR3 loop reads CASDRGIDSGANVLTF. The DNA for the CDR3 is TGTGCCAGCGACCGGGGGATTGACTCTGGGGCCAACGTCCTGACTTTC.

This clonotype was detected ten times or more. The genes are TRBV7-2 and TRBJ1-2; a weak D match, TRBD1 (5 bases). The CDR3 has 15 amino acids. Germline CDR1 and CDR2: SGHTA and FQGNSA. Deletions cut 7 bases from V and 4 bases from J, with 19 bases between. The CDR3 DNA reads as TGTGCCAGCACCATCGAGCCCGGGGACGCCTATGGCTACACCTTC. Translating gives CASTIEPGDAYGYTF. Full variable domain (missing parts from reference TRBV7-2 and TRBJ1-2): GAGVSQSPSNKVTEKGKDVELRCDPISGHTALYWYRQSLGQGLEFLIYFQGNSAPDKSGLPSDRFSAERTGGSVSTLTIQRTQQEDSAVYLCASTIEPGDAYGYTFGSGTRLTVV.

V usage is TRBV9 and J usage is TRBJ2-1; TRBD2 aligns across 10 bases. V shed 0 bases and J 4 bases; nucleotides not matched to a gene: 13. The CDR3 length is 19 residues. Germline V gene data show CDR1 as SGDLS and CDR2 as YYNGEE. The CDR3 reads CASSVDPPEVAGGYNEQFF. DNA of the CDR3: TGTGCCAGCAGCGTAGACCCCCCAGAGGTAGCGGGAGGATACAATGAGCAGTTCTTC.

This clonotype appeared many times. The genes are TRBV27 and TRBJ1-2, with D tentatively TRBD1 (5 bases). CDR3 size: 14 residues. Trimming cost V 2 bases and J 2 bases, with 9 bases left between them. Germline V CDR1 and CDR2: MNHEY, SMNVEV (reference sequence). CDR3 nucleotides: TGTGCCAGCAGTTTAATGGGGCCGAACTATGGCTACACCTTC. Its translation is CASSLMGPNYGYTF.

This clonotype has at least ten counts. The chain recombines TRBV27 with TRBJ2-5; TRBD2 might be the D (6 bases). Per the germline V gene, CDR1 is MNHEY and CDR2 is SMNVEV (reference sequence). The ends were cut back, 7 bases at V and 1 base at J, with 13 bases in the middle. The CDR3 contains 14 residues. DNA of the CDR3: TGTGCCAGCAAAACCAAAGCGGGCCAAGAGACCCAGTACTTC. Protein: CASKTKAGQETQYF.

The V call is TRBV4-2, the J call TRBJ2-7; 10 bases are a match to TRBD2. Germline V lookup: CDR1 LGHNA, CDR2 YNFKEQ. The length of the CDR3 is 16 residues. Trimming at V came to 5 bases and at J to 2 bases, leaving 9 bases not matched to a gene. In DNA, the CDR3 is TGTGCCAGCAGCTCCCCGTCACTAGCGGGGACCTACGAGCAGTACTTC. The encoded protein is CASSSPSLAGTYEQYF.

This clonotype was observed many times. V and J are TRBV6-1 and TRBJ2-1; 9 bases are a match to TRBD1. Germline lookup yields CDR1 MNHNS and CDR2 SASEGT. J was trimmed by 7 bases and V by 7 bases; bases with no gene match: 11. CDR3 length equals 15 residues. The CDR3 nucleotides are TGTGCCAGCACCCCAAGGGACAGGGAAATTAATGAGCAGTTCTTC. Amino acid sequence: CASTPRDREINEQFF.

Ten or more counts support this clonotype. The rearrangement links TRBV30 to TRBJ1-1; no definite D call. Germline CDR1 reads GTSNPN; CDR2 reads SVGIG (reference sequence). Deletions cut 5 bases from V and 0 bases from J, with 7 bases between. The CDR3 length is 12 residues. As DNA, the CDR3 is TGTGCCTGGCTGACCCTGAACACTGAAGCTTTCTTT. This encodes CAWLTLNTEAFF.

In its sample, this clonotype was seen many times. The CDR3 region is CASSLGGTANEQFF. In DNA form, the CDR3 reads TGTGCCAGCAGTCTAGGGGGGACAGCTAATGAGCAGTTCTTC. The J gene is TRBJ2-1, the V gene TRBV27, with D tentatively TRBD1 (7 bases). Germline CDR1 MNHEY, CDR2 SMNVEV (reference sequence). The CDR3 spans 14 residues. Trimming took off 5 bases at V and 7 bases at J, with 15 bases between the two ends.

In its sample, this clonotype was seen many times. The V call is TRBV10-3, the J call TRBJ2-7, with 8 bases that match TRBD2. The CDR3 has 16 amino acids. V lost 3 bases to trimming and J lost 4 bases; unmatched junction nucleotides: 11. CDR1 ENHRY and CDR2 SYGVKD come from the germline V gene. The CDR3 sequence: CAISEPRGGGRYEQYF. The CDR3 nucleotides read TGTGCCATCAGTGAACCCCGCGGCGGGGGGAGATACGAGCAGTACTTC.

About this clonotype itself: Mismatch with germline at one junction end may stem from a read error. CDR3 protein: CANSYGGIHQPQHF. The CDR3 DNA follows: TGTGCCAACAGTTACGGGGGAATCCATCAGCCCCAGCATTTT. The J gene is TRBJ1-5, the V gene TRBV6-2 or TRBV6-3, with D perhaps TRBD1 (5 bases). Germline V gives CDR1 MNHEY, CDR2 SVGEGT. The CDR3 consists of 14 residues.